A single sample gave rise to the 13 T cell receptor beta chains below, sequenced in a study of radiotherapy plus CTLA-4 blockade in lung cancer. Profiling relied on immunoSEQ multiplex PCR, and the TCRdb table lists in-frame clones only, not all of them. The table lists about 59,000 clones, under 75% of them singletons. The sample here was peripheral blood, taken from a patient treated with radiotherapy plus ipilimumab. These receptors were taken from a human donor with non-small cell lung cancer whose response to radiotherapy plus ipilimumab could not be evaluated.

This chain connects TRBV6-5 to TRBJ1-5, with 9 bases aligning to TRBD1. V lost 8 bases to trimming and J lost 7 bases; unmatched junction nucleotides: 6. CDR3 length: 13 residues. CDR1 and CDR2 from the germline V gene are MNHEY and SVGAGI. This CDR3 reads CASHRGQGQPQHF. CDR3 sequence (DNA): TGTGCCAGCCACAGGGGGCAGGGCCAGCCCCAGCATTTT.

The rearrangement uses TRBV19 and TRBJ1-6, with TRBD1 matching 7 bases. V lost 2 bases to trimming and J lost 8 bases; unmatched junction nucleotides: 6. The CDR3 consists of 15 residues. The germline V gene has CDR1 LNHDA and CDR2 SQIVND (reference sequence). The CDR3 loop is CASSINWQGDSPLHF. In DNA, the CDR3 is TGTGCCAGTAGTATAAATTGGCAGGGGGATTCACCCCTCCACTTT.

This clone was counted only a few times. In DNA, the CDR3 is TGTGCCACCCAAAGAAAGGGGTATCTCGAGCAGTACTTC. Translating gives CATQRKGYLEQYF. This chain links TRBV21-1 with TRBJ2-7; the table's D call, TRBD1, has no DNA check behind it. TRBV21-1 is labeled a pseudogene. This CDR3 is 13 amino acids long.

V usage is TRBV28 and J usage is TRBJ2-7; D is unclear. The CDR3 loop spans 12 amino acids. With 2 bases removed from V and 5 bases from J, the gap between germline ends came to 7 bases. CDR1 MDHEN and CDR2 SYDVKM come from the germline V gene. The CDR3: CASSLATNEQYF. The CDR3, as DNA: TGTGCCAGCAGTTTAGCAACAAACGAGCAGTACTTC. Variable domain in full (rest from reference TRBV28 and TRBJ2-7): DVKVTQSSRYLVKRTGEKVFLECVQDMDHENMFWYRQDPGLGLRLIYFSYDVKMKEKGDIPEGYSVSREKKERFSLILESASTNQTSMYLCASSLATNEQYFGPGTRLTVT.

The chain uses TRBV9 and TRBJ2-5; maybe TRBD1 (5 bases). The DNA end favors TRBJ2-7, so the J call may be wrong. This CDR3 region has 14 residues. The germline V gene has CDR1 SGDLS and CDR2 YYNGEE. The chain's CDR3 is CASSVDVQDYEQYF. CDR3 bases: TGTGCCAGCAGCGTAGATGTACAGGACTACGAGCAGTACTTC.

The genes are TRBV5-6 and TRBJ2-7, with TRBD1 identical over 7 bases. V was pared by 2 bases and J by 1 base, with 6 bases of the junction left unmatched. Germline-derived CDR1 and CDR2 are SGHDT and YYEEEE. CDR3 size: 15 residues. CDR3 residues: CASSLLGQSSYEQYF. In DNA form, the CDR3 reads TGTGCCAGCAGCTTATTGGGACAGTCTTCCTACGAGCAGTACTTC.

The table lists this clone with a few counts. This chain uses TRBV11-3 with TRBJ2-5, with 10 bases lining up with TRBD2. This CDR3 comprises 15 residues. V dropped 1 base and J dropped 5; count of bases not matched to a gene: 4. The germline V gene encodes CDR1 SGHNT and CDR2 YENEEA. The chain's CDR3 is CASSLASGSVETQYF. The CDR3 DNA follows: TGTGCCAGCAGCTTAGCTAGCGGGAGTGTTGAGACCCAGTACTTC.

This sequence joins TRBV5-4 and TRBJ2-2; no definite D call. Looked up from germline, CDR1 is SGHNT and CDR2 is YYREEE (reference sequence). V dropped 1 base and J dropped 5 bases, with 6 bases sitting between them. This CDR3 spans 13 amino acids. CDR3 protein: CASSLINTGELFF. In DNA, the CDR3 is TGTGCCAGCAGCTTGATCAATACCGGGGAGCTGTTTTTT.

CDR3 in amino acids: CASRLRTGGATNEKLFF. The CDR3 nucleotides are TGCGCCAGCAGGCTCCGGACAGGGGGTGCAACTAATGAAAAACTGTTTTTT. The chain is built from TRBV5-1 and TRBJ1-4; 10 bases are a match to TRBD1. Per germline, CDR1 SGHRS and CDR2 YFSETQ. V dropped 5 bases and J dropped 0; count of bases not matched to a gene: 7. The CDR3 loop spans 17 amino acids.

The chain couples TRBV30 to TRBJ2-4; TRBD1 agrees at 9 bases. Germline V CDR1 and CDR2: GTSNPN, SVGIG (reference sequence). V lost 3 bases and J lost 4; bases outside the gene matches: 7. The CDR3 contains 15 residues. CDR3 residues: CAWSRGGTGKNIQYF. The CDR3 DNA follows: TGTGCCTGGAGCCGGGGTGGGACAGGGAAAAACATTCAGTACTTC.

This clone has only a few counts. The CDR3 DNA follows: TGTGCCAGCAGTGAAAGTGGGAGGGCCCAGTTCTTC. Translation: CASSESGRAQFF. The rearrangement uses TRBV6-4 and TRBJ2-1; 7 bases are shared with TRBD2. Trimming removed 3 bases from V and 13 bases from J; junction bases left unmatched: 6. The CDR3 has 12 residues. Germline-derived CDR1 and CDR2 are MRHNA and SNTAGT.

The V and J genes are TRBV21-1 and TRBJ1-2; TRBD1 is the table's D call, not checked against the DNA. TRBV21-1 corresponds to a pseudogene. The CDR3 has 16 residues. The CDR3 reads CASSKNRVCGLYGYTF. The CDR3, as DNA: TGTGCCAGCAGCAAGAACAGGGTTTGTGGGTTATATGGCTACACCTTC.

Only a few counts were recorded for this clone. This sequence joins TRBV5-4 and TRBJ1-1, with TRBD1 matching over 8 bases. The CDR3 has 14 residues. CDR1 and CDR2 (germline): SGHNT, YYREEE (reference sequence). Trimming removed 3 bases from V and 2 bases from J; junction bases left unmatched: 3. The CDR3 sequence: CASSWTGYNTEAFF. Written as DNA, the CDR3 is TGTGCCAGCAGCTGGACAGGGTACAACACTGAAGCTTTCTTT.